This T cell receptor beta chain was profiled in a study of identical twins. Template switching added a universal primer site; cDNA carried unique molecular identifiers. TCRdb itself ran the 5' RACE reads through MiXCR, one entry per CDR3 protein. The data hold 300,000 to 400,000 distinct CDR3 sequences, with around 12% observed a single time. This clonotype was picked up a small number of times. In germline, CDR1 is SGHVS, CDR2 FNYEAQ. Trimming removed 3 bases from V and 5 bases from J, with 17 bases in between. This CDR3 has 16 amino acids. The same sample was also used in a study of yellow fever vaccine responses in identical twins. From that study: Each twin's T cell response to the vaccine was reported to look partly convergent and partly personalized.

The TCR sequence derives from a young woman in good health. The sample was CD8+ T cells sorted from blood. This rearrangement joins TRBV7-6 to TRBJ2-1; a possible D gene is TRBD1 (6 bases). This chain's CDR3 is CASSFSGGKRNNEQFF. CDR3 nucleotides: TGTGCCAGCAGCTTCAGTGGGGGCAAGCGCAACAATGAGCAGTTCTTC.